This TCR beta chain was identified in a study of shared clonotypes between healthy human individuals. Here immunoSEQ multiplex PCR was the method, and the copy in TCRdb shows in-frame clones only, minus some. Among some 360,000 clones listed, more than 60% were seen once. The CDR3 has 15 amino acids. CDR1 is LNHNV, CDR2 YYDKDF, per germline (reference sequence). V shed 5 bases, J shed 1 base, and the junction held 7 bases outside the gene matches. The receptor's source is a man aged 25-40 years in good health. The rearrangement joins TRBV15 to TRBJ2-5; the match to TRBD2 covers 7 bases. The sample taken for sequencing was memory CD4+ T cells sorted from blood. This sample's subset: CD45RA-negative fraction. The CDR3 DNA sequence: TGTGCCACCAGCCCCCGAACTAGCGTCCAAGAGACCCAGTACTTC. It encodes CATSPRTSVQETQYF. The full variable domain, with the rest looked up from reference TRBV15 and TRBJ2-5, is DAMVIQNPRYQVTQFGKPVTLSCSQTLNHNVMYWYQQKSSQAPKLLFHYYDKDFNNEADTPDNFQSRRPNTSFCFLDIRSPGLGDTAMYLCATSPRTSVQETQYFGPGTRLLVL.